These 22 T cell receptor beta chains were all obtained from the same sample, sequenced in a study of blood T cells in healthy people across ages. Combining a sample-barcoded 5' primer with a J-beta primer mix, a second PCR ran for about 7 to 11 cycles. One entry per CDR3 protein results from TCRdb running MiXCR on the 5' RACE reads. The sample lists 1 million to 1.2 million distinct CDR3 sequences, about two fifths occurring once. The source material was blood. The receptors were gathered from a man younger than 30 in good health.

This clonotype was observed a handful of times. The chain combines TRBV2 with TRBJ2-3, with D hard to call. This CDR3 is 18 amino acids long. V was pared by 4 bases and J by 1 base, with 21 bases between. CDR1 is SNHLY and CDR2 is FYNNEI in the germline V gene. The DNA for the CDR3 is TGTGCCAGCAGTGTAATGCGGAGAACGCGTACAGGCACAGATACGCAGTATTTT. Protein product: CASSVMRRTRTGTDTQYF. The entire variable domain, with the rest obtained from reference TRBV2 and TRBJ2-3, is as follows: EPEVTQTPSHQVTQMGQEVILRCVPISNHLYFYWYRQILGQKVEFLVSFYNNEISEKSEIFDDQFSVERPDGSNFTLKIRSTKLEDSAMYFCASSVMRRTRTGTDTQYFGPGTRLTVL.

CDR3 sequence (DNA): TGTGCCAGCAGTGCAGGGGGGGGTTACGAGCAGTACTTC. Translated, it gives CASSAGGGYEQYF. V gene TRBV25-1 combines with J gene TRBJ2-7; D may be TRBD1 or TRBD2 (7 bases each). CDR3 length: 13 residues. Germline assignment: CDR1 MGHDK and CDR2 SYGVNS. The V end was cut by 4 bases, the J end by 4 bases, with 11 bases between.

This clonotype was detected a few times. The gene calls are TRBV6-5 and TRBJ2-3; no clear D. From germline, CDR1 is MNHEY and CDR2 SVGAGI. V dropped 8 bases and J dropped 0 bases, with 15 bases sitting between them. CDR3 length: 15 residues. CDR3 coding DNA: TGTGCCAGCCCTGACAATAAGGGTAGCACAGATACGCAGTATTTT. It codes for CASPDNKGSTDTQYF.

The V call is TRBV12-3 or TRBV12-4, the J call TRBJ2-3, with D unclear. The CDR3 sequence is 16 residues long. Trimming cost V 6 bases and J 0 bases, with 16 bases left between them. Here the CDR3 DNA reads TGTGCCAGCAGCTCAAAGATAACCTCTAGCACAGATACGCAGTATTTT. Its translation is CASSSKITSSTDTQYF.

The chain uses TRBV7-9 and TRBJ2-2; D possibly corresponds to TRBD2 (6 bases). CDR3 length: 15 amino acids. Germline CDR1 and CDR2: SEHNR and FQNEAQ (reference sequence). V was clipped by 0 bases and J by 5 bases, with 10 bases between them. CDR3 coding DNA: TGTGCCAGCAGCTTAGCCGGGGGAGTAACCGGGGAGCTGTTTTTT. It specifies CASSLAGGVTGELFF.

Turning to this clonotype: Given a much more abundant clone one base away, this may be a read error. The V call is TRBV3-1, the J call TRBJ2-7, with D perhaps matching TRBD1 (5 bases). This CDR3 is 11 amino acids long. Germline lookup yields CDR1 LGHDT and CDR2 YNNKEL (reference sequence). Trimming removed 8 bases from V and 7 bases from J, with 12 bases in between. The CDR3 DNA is TGTGCCAGCGAAGGGGTTAATGAGCAGTACTTC. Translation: CASEGVNEQYF.

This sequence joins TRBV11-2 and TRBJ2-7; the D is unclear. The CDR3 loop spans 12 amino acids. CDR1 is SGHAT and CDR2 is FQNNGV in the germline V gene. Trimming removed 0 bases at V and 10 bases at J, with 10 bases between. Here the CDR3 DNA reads TGTGCCAGCAGCTTAGATCGCGTGCCCCAGTACTTC. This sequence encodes CASSLDRVPQYF.

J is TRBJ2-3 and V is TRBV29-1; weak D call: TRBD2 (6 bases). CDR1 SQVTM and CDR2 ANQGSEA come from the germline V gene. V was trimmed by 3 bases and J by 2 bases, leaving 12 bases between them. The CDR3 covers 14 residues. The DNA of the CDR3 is TGCAGCGTTGAGGGGGGACGACTCACAGATACGCAGTATTTT. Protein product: CSVEGGRLTDTQYF.

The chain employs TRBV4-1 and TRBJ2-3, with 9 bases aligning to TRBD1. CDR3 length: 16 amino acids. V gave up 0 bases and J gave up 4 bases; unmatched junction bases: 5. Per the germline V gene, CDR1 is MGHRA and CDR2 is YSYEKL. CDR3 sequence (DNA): TGCGCCAGCAGCCAAGATACGGGACAGGGTGCAGATACGCAGTATTTT. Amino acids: CASSQDTGQGADTQYF.

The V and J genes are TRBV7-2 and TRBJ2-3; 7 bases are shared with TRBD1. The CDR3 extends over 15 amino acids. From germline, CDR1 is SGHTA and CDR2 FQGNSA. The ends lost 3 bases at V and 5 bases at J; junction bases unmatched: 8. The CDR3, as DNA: TGTGCCAGCAGCTTGGGACAGTATGTTCGAGATACGCAGTATTTT. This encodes CASSLGQYVRDTQYF.

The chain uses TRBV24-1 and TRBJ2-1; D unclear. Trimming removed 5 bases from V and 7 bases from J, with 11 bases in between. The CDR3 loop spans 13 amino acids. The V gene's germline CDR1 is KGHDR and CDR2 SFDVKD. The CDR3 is CATSGLVENEQFF. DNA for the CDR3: TGTGCCACCAGTGGCTTGGTGGAAAATGAGCAGTTCTTC.

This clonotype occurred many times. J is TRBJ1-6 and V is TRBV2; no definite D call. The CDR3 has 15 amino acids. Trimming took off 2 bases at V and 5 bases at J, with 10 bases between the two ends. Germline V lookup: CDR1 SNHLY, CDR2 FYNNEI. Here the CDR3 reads CASSERGSDNSPLHF. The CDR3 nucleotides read TGTGCCAGCAGTGAACGTGGGTCGGATAATTCACCCCTCCACTTT.

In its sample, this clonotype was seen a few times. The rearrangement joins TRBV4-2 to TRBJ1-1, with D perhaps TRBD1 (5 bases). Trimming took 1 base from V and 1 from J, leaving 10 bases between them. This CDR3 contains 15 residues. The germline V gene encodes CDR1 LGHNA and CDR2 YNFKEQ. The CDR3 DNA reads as TGTGCCAGCAGCCAAGGAATGGGGGGGAACACTGAAGCTTTCTTT. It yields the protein CASSQGMGGNTEAFF.

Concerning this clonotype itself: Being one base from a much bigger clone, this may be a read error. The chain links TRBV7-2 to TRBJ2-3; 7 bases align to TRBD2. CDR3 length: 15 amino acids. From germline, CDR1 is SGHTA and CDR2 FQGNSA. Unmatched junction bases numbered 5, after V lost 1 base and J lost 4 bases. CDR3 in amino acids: CASSLEAGIADTQYF. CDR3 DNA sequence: TGTGCCAGCAGCTTAGAAGCGGGGATTGCAGATACGCAGTATTTT.

CDR3 region: CASRSGFGSEAFF. CDR3 coding DNA: TGTGCCAGCCGCTCGGGTTTCGGGTCTGAAGCTTTCTTT. This chain connects TRBV27 to TRBJ1-1; D is unresolved. Germline-derived CDR1 and CDR2 are MNHEY and SMNVEV (reference sequence). Trimming stripped 8 bases from V and 6 bases from J, with 16 bases between. The CDR3 sequence is 13 residues long.

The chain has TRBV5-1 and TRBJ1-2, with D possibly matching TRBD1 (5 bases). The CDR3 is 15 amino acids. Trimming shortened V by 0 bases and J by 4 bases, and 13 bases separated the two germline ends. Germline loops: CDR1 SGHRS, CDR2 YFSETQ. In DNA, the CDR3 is TGCGCCAGCAGCTTGGTCGGGGACGCGGTCTATGGCTACACCTTC. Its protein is CASSLVGDAVYGYTF.

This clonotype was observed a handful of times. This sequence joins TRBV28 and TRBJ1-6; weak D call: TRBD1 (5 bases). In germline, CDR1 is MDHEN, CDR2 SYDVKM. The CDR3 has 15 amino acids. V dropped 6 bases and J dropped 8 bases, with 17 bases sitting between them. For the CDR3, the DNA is TGTGCCAGCAGATCAGGGAGGCCGCGCGATTCACCCCTCCACTTT. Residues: CASRSGRPRDSPLHF.

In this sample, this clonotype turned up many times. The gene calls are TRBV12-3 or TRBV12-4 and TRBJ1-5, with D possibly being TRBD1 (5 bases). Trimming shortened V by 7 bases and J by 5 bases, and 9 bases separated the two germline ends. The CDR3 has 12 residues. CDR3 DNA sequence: TGTGCCAGCACGCGGGGGGATCAGCCCCAGCATTTT. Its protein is CASTRGDQPQHF.

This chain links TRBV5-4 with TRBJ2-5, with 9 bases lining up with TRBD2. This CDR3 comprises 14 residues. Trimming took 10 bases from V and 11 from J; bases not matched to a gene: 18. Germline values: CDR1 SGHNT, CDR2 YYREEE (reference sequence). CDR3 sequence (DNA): TGTGCCTGCATCAGGGCGGGGGGGCGGAATGAGCAGTACTTC. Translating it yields CACIRAGGRNEQYF.

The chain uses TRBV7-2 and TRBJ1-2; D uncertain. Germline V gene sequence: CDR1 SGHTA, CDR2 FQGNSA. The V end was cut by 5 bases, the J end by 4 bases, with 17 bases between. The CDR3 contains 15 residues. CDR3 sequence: CASSLYTGRPYGYTF. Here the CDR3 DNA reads TGTGCCAGCAGCCTCTACACCGGCCGTCCCTATGGCTACACCTTC. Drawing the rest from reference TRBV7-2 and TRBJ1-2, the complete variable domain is GAGVSQSPSNKVTEKGKDVELRCDPISGHTALYWYRQSLGQGLEFLIYFQGNSAPDKSGLPSDRFSAERTGGSVSTLTIQRTQQEDSAVYLCASSLYTGRPYGYTFGSGTRLTVV.

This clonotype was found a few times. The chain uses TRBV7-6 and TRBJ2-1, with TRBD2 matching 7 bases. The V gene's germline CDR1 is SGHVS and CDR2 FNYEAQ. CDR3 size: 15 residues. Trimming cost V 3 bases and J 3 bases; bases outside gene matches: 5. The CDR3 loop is CASSFGGEIYNEQFF. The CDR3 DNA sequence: TGTGCCAGCAGCTTTGGGGGGGAGATCTACAATGAGCAGTTCTTC.

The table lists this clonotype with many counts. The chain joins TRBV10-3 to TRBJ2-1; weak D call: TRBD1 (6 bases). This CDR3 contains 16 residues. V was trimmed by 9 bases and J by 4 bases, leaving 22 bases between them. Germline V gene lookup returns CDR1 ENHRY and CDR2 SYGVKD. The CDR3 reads CAMGDGFRTAYNEQFF. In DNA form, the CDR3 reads TGTGCCATGGGGGATGGCTTCAGGACAGCTTACAATGAGCAGTTCTTC.